This record covers a single T cell receptor beta chain. This sample stems from a study of shared clonotypes between healthy human individuals. Measured with immunoSEQ multiplex PCR; TCRdb has only the in-frame clones, and not every one. The data hold roughly 640,000 clones, with about 74% observed a single time. There were only Caucasian adults among the donors, and all lived in Nashville, Tennessee. This CDR3 comprises 14 residues. Germline lookup yields CDR1 SGHTA and CDR2 FQGTGA. Deletions cut 7 bases from V and 10 bases from J, with 20 bases between. This sequence was found in a woman between 25 and 40 years old in good health. The chain is built from TRBV7-3 and TRBJ2-1; D perhaps matches TRBD2 (6 bases). Sequenced input: memory CD4+ T cells sorted from blood. Sample subset: CD45RA-negative fraction. The CDR3 loop is CASTGTRREVEQFF. CDR3 bases: TGTGCCAGCACCGGGACCCGGCGGGAAGTAGAGCAGTTCTTC.